These 30 T cell receptor beta chains share one sample of origin, sequenced in a study of control samples from healthy donors and cancer patients. Assay: immunoSEQ multiplex PCR; the TCRdb copy retains only in-frame clones and omits some. The sample lists about 130,000 clones, around 93% occurring once. The sample was blood. The receptor set was obtained from a man in his late teens or twenties in good health.

DNA for the CDR3: TGTGCCATCAGAAGACTAGCGGGGGATTACAATGAGCAGTTCTTC. Translating it yields CAIRRLAGDYNEQFF. The chain combines TRBV10-3 with TRBJ2-1; TRBD2 matches at 12 bases. Germline V gives CDR1 ENHRY, CDR2 SYGVKD. The CDR3 is made up of 15 amino acids. With 6 bases clipped from V and 4 bases from J, the junction kept 4 bases outside the gene matches.

This clone showed up just once. This chain connects TRBV10-3 to TRBJ1-2, with 7 bases matching TRBD1. The CDR3 is 13 amino acids. J lost 4 bases, V lost 7 bases, and 6 bases had no gene match. CDR1 ENHRY and CDR2 SYGVKD come from the germline V gene. The CDR3 DNA follows: TGTGCCATCACAGGGGGGCAACCCTATGGCTACACCTTC. Residues: CAITGGQPYGYTF.

The genes are TRBV30 and TRBJ1-1; D call uncertain. CDR1 is GTSNPN, CDR2 SVGIG, per germline (reference sequence). The V gene lost 0 bases and the J gene lost 5 bases, with 13 bases spanning the gap. CDR3 length: 14 residues. This CDR3 is CAWSVLRQRTEAFF. CDR3 coding DNA: TGTGCCTGGAGTGTACTCCGCCAGAGAACTGAAGCTTTCTTT.

V and J are TRBV29-1 and TRBJ1-1; D may be TRBD1 (6 bases). Per germline, CDR1 SQVTM and CDR2 ANQGSEA. Trimming took off 6 bases at V and 2 bases at J, with 13 bases between the two ends. The CDR3 is made up of 13 amino acids. The CDR3: CSVTGHLNTEAFF. CDR3 in DNA: TGCAGCGTAACGGGACACCTAAACACTGAAGCTTTCTTT.

The V call is TRBV9, the J call TRBJ1-4; D may be TRBD1 (5 bases). The CDR3 has 15 residues. The germline gives CDR1 SGDLS, CDR2 YYNGEE. The V and J ends lost 0 bases and 7 bases respectively, with 13 bases between them. The CDR3 DNA reads TGTGCCAGCAGCGTAGTAATGGGGCCCGCTGAAAAACTGTTTTTT. As protein: CASSVVMGPAEKLFF. Full variable domain (outside the CDR3, taken from reference TRBV9 and TRBJ1-4): DSGVTQTPKHLITATGQRVTLRCSPRSGDLSVYWYQQSLDQGLQFLIQYYNGEERAKGNILERFSAQQFPDLHSELNLSSLELGDSALYFCASSVVMGPAEKLFFGSGTQLSVL.

In this sample, this clone turned up once. The V call is TRBV7-2, the J call TRBJ1-1; no definite D call. Germline V gives CDR1 SGHTA, CDR2 FQGNSA. The V end lost 4 bases, the J end lost 6 bases, and 15 bases lay between the germline ends. The CDR3 consists of 14 residues. Written as DNA, the CDR3 is TGTGCCAGCAGCTATCAGTCTACAGCCGCTGAAGCTTTCTTT. It encodes CASSYQSTAAEAFF.

The chain recombines TRBV4-1 with TRBJ1-2; D is uncertain. The V end was cut by 1 base, the J end by 8 bases, with 20 bases between. Germline CDR1 reads MGHRA; CDR2 reads YSYEKL. The CDR3 is 16 amino acids. CDR3 nucleotides: TGCGCCAGCAGCCAAGTGGAGAGGACCGACCGGGAGGGCTACACCTTC. Encoded protein: CASSQVERTDREGYTF.

CDR3 sequence reads: CAWRERAGLNYGYTF. The CDR3, as DNA: TGTGCCTGGAGAGAGAGGGCAGGCCTTAACTATGGCTACACCTTC. The rearrangement links TRBV30 to TRBJ1-2; the D is unclear. This CDR3 has 15 amino acids. CDR1 GTSNPN and CDR2 SVGIG come from the germline V gene (reference sequence). Trimming pared 3 bases from V and 1 base from J, leaving 15 bases between. The full variable domain, rest sourced from reference TRBV30 and TRBJ1-2, is SQTIHQWPATLVQPVGSPLSLECTVEGTSNPNLYWYRQAAGRGLQLLFYSVGIGQISSEVPQNLSASRPQDRQFILSSKKLLLSDSGFYLCAWRERAGLNYGYTFGSGTRLTVV.

The chain recombines TRBV4-1 with TRBJ2-7, with D tentatively TRBD1 (5 bases). V was clipped by 4 bases and J by 6 bases, with 16 bases between them. The length of the CDR3 is 14 residues. Germline lookup yields CDR1 MGHRA and CDR2 YSYEKL. The chain's CDR3 is CASSRRLDQGEQYF. Written as DNA, the CDR3 is TGCGCCAGCAGCCGGAGATTGGACCAGGGCGAGCAGTACTTC.

V is TRBV30 and J is TRBJ1-5; D possibly corresponds to TRBD1 (5 bases). This CDR3 comprises 15 residues. Per the germline V gene, CDR1 is GTSNPN and CDR2 is SVGIG (reference sequence). Trimming pared 3 bases from V and 0 bases from J, leaving 12 bases between. The CDR3 here is CAWSADSNSNQPQHF. The CDR3 region has the DNA TGTGCCTGGAGCGCCGACAGTAATAGCAATCAGCCCCAGCATTTT.

V and J are TRBV10-2 and TRBJ2-5; D unresolved. Germline-derived CDR1 and CDR2 are WSHSY and SAAADI. The CDR3 length is 12 residues. Trimming pared 2 bases from V and 3 bases from J, leaving 4 bases between. DNA of the CDR3: TGCGCCAGCAGTGAGGCTGAAGAGACCCAGTACTTC. Translation gives CASSEAEETQYF.

The J gene is TRBJ2-1, the V gene TRBV15; D might be TRBD1 (6 bases). This CDR3 region has 16 residues. The germline V and J ends were trimmed by 5 bases and 2 bases, with 16 bases remaining between them. Germline lookup yields CDR1 LNHNV and CDR2 YYDKDF (reference sequence). Written as DNA, the CDR3 is TGTGCCACCAGCGGATATGGACAGAGAGCCTACAATGAGCAGTTCTTC. Its translation: CATSGYGQRAYNEQFF.

This clone was picked up one time. The chain links TRBV5-1 to TRBJ2-5, with D unresolved. The CDR3 runs to 14 residues. Germline V gene sequence: CDR1 SGHRS, CDR2 YFSETQ. V lost 2 bases and J 1 base, leaving 9 bases between the germline ends. The CDR3 coding sequence is TGCGCCAGCAGCTTCCAGTGGGTCCAAGAGACCCAGTACTTC. Its protein is CASSFQWVQETQYF.

The V gene is TRBV6-4, the J gene TRBJ1-6; TRBD1 matches 7 bases. This CDR3 spans 14 amino acids. Per germline, CDR1 MRHNA and CDR2 SNTAGT. The J segment lost 5 bases and the V segment lost 3 bases, leaving 1 base of the junction unmatched. The CDR3 reads CASSETGDNSPLHF. As DNA, the CDR3 is TGTGCCAGCAGTGAAACAGGGGATAATTCACCCCTCCACTTT.

The chain recombines TRBV7-6 with TRBJ2-3, with 15 bases lining up with TRBD2. Per the germline V gene, CDR1 is SGHVS and CDR2 is FNYEAQ. Trimming removed 2 bases from V and 4 bases from J; junction bases left unmatched: 7. The CDR3 is 18 amino acids. CDR3 loop: CASSLRTSGGDVADTQYF. CDR3 coding DNA: TGTGCCAGCAGCTTACGGACTAGCGGGGGGGATGTGGCAGATACGCAGTATTTT. The complete variable domain, with remaining parts taken from reference TRBV7-6 and TRBJ2-3, reads GAGVSQSPRYKVTKRGQDVALRCDPISGHVSLYWYRQALGQGPEFLTYFNYEAQQDKSGLPNDRFSAERPEGSISTLTIQRTEQRDSAMYRCASSLRTSGGDVADTQYFGPGTRLTVL.

The V gene is TRBV7-6, the J gene TRBJ2-2; D is uncertain. The CDR3 runs to 12 residues. The germline CDR1 and CDR2 sequences are SGHVS and FNYEAQ. V was pared by 1 base and J by 5 bases, with 2 bases between. The CDR3 here is CASSLDTGELFF. The CDR3 DNA sequence: TGTGCCAGCAGCTTAGATACCGGGGAGCTGTTTTTT.

This rearrangement joins TRBV3-1 (or the pseudogene TRBV3-2) to TRBJ2-2, with TRBD1 matching 7 bases. Per the germline V gene, CDR1 is LGHDT and CDR2 is YNNKEL (reference sequence). V was pared by 4 bases and J by 7 bases, with 9 bases of the junction left unmatched. CDR3 length: 15 residues. DNA for the CDR3: TGTGCCAGCAGCCCGACGACAGGGTTGGGCGGGGAGCTGTTTTTT. Translating it yields CASSPTTGLGGELFF.

The chain is built from TRBV10-3 and TRBJ1-4; D remains unclear. The CDR3 totals 15 residues. V lost 5 bases and J lost 0, with 10 bases in between. The germline V gene encodes CDR1 ENHRY and CDR2 SYGVKD. CDR3 sequence reads: CAISTDGATNEKLFF. The CDR3, as DNA: TGTGCCATCAGTACTGACGGTGCAACTAATGAAAAACTGTTTTTT.

The chain uses TRBV19 and TRBJ1-5; tentative D call: TRBD1 (6 bases). Germline V CDR1 and CDR2: LNHDA, SQIVND (reference sequence). The CDR3 contains 14 residues. Between the trimmed V and J ends, which lost 5 bases and 4 bases, there was a span of 12 bases. The CDR3 spells CASSQRGANQPQHF. CDR3 DNA sequence: TGTGCCAGTAGTCAACGGGGGGCAAATCAGCCCCAGCATTTT.

The V and J genes are TRBV11-2 and TRBJ1-1; 8 bases agree with TRBD1. J lost 6 bases, V lost 5 bases, and 17 bases had no gene match. Per the germline V gene, CDR1 is SGHAT and CDR2 is FQNNGV. The CDR3 spans 17 residues. The CDR3 sequence: CASSRQGHSRNAPEAFF. Here the CDR3 DNA reads TGTGCCAGCAGCCGACAGGGGCACAGTCGAAATGCCCCTGAAGCTTTCTTT.

This chain uses TRBV29-1 with TRBJ1-1; possibly TRBD1 for D (5 bases). V was cut by 8 bases and J by 2 bases, with 9 bases left in between. CDR1 and CDR2 from the germline V gene are SQVTM and ANQGSEA. CDR3 length equals 11 residues. The CDR3 is CSSQANTEAFF. CDR3 sequence (DNA): TGCAGCTCACAGGCTAACACTGAAGCTTTCTTT.

The rearrangement joins TRBV2 to TRBJ1-2; 8 bases agree with TRBD1. Germline V gene lookup returns CDR1 SNHLY and CDR2 FYNNEI. This CDR3 spans 14 amino acids. The junction had 7 bases not matched to a gene; V was cut back by 4 bases and J by 6 bases. Here the CDR3 reads CASSARDRRDGYTF. CDR3 DNA: TGTGCCAGCAGTGCTCGGGACAGGAGGGATGGCTACACCTTC. The variable domain in full, with the rest retrieved from reference TRBV2 and TRBJ1-2, is EPEVTQTPSHQVTQMGQEVILRCVPISNHLYFYWYRQILGQKVEFLVSFYNNEISEKSEIFDDQFSVERPDGSNFTLKIRSTKLEDSAMYFCASSARDRRDGYTFGSGTRLTVV.

The gene calls are TRBV7-7 and TRBJ2-2; weak D call: TRBD2 (6 bases). CDR1 and CDR2 (germline): SSHAT, FNYEAQ (reference sequence). The V end was cut by 5 bases, the J end by 1 base, with 11 bases between. The CDR3 spans 15 residues. DNA of the CDR3: TGTGCCAGCAGCCGGAGCGGGCGGAACACCGGGGAGCTGTTTTTT. Its translation is CASSRSGRNTGELFF. The whole variable domain, remainder taken from reference TRBV7-7 and TRBJ2-2, is GAGVSQSPRYKVTKRGQDVTLRCDPISSHATLYWYQQALGQGPEFLTYFNYEAQPDKSGLPSDRFSAERPEGSISTLTIQRTEQRDSAMYRCASSRSGRNTGELFFGEGSRLTVL.

This rearrangement joins TRBV27 to TRBJ2-5; a possible D gene is TRBD2 (6 bases). Germline CDR1 and CDR2: MNHEY and SMNVEV (reference sequence). The ends were cut back, 4 bases at V and 4 bases at J, with 16 bases in the middle. CDR3 length: 15 residues. In nucleotides, the CDR3 is TGTGCCAGCAGTTCCCCCCAGGGAGGAGGAGAGACCCAGTACTTC. It translates to CASSSPQGGGETQYF.

This chain links TRBV4-1 with TRBJ2-7, with TRBD1 matching 8 bases. This CDR3 has 17 amino acids. Germline CDR1 is MGHRA and CDR2 is YSYEKL. With V trimmed by 0 bases and J by 6 bases, 13 bases remained unmatched. The CDR3 protein is CASSQDRHRDRTPEQYF. The CDR3 coding sequence is TGCGCCAGCAGCCAAGATCGGCACAGGGACAGGACTCCCGAGCAGTACTTC.

V is TRBV2 and J is TRBJ1-5; 7 bases are a match to TRBD1. Per the germline V gene, CDR1 is SNHLY and CDR2 is FYNNEI. The V and J ends lost 5 bases and 5 bases, in that order; junction bases with no gene match: 6. The CDR3 length is 14 residues. CDR3 sequence: CASSRGQLYQPQHF. The CDR3 coding sequence is TGTGCCAGCAGTAGGGGGCAGCTATATCAGCCCCAGCATTTT. The full variable domain, in which reference TRBV2 and TRBJ1-5 provide the parts outside the CDR3, is EPEVTQTPSHQVTQMGQEVILRCVPISNHLYFYWYRQILGQKVEFLVSFYNNEISEKSEIFDDQFSVERPDGSNFTLKIRSTKLEDSAMYFCASSRGQLYQPQHFGDGTRLSIL.

The chain recombines TRBV10-3 with TRBJ1-5, with TRBD1 identical over 8 bases. This CDR3 comprises 16 residues. V was clipped by 2 bases and J by 1 base; unmatched bases: 4. Germline V lookup: CDR1 ENHRY, CDR2 SYGVKD. CDR3 residues: CAISEGQGGSNQPQHF. CDR3 bases: TGTGCCATCAGTGAGGGACAGGGTGGGAGCAATCAGCCCCAGCATTTT.

CDR3 amino acids: CASSPKQQETQYF. CDR3 coding DNA: TGTGCCAGCTCACCGAAGCAACAAGAGACCCAGTACTTC. V gene TRBV18 combines with J gene TRBJ2-5; no definite D call. Germline V gives CDR1 KGHSH, CDR2 LQKENI. V was cut by 3 bases and J by 2 bases, with 7 bases left in between. There are 13 residues in the CDR3.

The CDR3 loop is CASSIGGGELFF. The CDR3 nucleotides are TGTGCCAGCAGTATAGGGGGCGGGGAGCTGTTTTTT. The chain links TRBV6-5 to TRBJ2-2, with a tentative D call TRBD1 (6 bases). Germline-derived CDR1 and CDR2 are MNHEY and SVGAGI. The CDR3 covers 12 residues. The V end lost 5 bases, the J end lost 7 bases, and 8 bases lay between the germline ends.

The chain carries TRBV10-3 and TRBJ1-1; D perhaps matches TRBD1 (6 bases). This CDR3 is 14 amino acids long. Germline values: CDR1 ENHRY, CDR2 SYGVKD. The V end was cut by 3 bases, the J end by 7 bases, with 15 bases between. The CDR3 loop reads CAISDAGGPFEAFF. CDR3 DNA sequence: TGTGCCATCAGTGACGCGGGGGGGCCCTTTGAAGCTTTCTTT.